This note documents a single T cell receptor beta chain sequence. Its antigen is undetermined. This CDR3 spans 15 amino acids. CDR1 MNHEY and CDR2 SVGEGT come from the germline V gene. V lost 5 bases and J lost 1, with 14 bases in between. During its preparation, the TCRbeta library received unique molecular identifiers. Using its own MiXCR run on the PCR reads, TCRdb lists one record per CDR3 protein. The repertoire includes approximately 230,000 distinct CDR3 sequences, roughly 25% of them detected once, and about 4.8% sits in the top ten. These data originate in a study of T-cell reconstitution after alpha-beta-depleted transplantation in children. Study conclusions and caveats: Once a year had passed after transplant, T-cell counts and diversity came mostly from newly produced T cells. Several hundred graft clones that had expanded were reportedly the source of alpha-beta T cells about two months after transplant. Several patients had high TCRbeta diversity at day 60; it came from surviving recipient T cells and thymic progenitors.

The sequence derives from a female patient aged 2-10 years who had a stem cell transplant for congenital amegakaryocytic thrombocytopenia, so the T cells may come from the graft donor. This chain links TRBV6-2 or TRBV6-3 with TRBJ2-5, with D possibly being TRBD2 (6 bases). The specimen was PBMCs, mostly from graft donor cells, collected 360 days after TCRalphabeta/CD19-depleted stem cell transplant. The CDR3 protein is CASSPLGGSQETQYF. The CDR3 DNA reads TGTGCCAGCAGTCCCCTGGGGGGATCCCAAGAGACCCAGTACTTC.